This is a list of T cell receptor beta chains from one sample in a study of control samples from healthy donors and cancer patients. TCRdb's copy holds only in-frame clones and misses some; the assay was immunoSEQ multiplex PCR. This table holds roughly 200,000 clones. Input material: blood. These receptors all come from a woman aged 25-40 years in good health. The CDR3 runs from the conserved cysteine through the conserved F or W. A D gene is named only where the DNA matches it firmly.

V: TRBV29-1; D: .; J: TRBJ2-3; CDR3: CSVESVLDPGGDTQYF; DNA: TGCAGCGTTGAATCGGTTCTGGATCCCGGGGGAGATACGCAGTATTTT
V: TRBV19; D: .; J: TRBJ1-5; CDR3: CASSLRLTSNQPQHF; DNA: TGTGCCAGTAGCCTCAGACTAACTAGCAATCAGCCCCAGCATTTT
V: TRBV9; D: .; J: TRBJ1-1; CDR3: CASSVKSLNTEAFF; DNA: TGTGCCAGCAGCGTAAAATCCTTGAACACTGAAGCTTTCTTT
V: TRBV7-2; D: .; J: TRBJ1-1; CDR3: CASRSRQMNTEAFF; DNA: TGTGCCAGCAGATCAAGACAGATGAACACTGAAGCTTTCTTT
V: TRBV5-8; D: .; J: TRBJ1-2; CDR3: CASSLALVYTF; DNA: TGTGCCAGCAGCTTGGCCTTGGTCTACACCTTC
V: TRBV11-3; D: TRBD1; J: TRBJ1-6; CDR3: CASSDPGQGNSPLHF; DNA: TGTGCCAGCAGTGACCCGGGACAGGGAAATTCACCCCTCCACTTT
V: TRBV28; D: .; J: TRBJ2-1; CDR3: CASSLLPGGQFF; DNA: TGTGCCAGCAGTTTATTGCCCGGTGGGCAGTTCTTC
V: TRBV11-2; D: .; J: TRBJ2-1; CDR3: CASSLERSFGNEQFF; DNA: TGTGCCAGCAGCTTAGAGAGGTCTTTCGGTAATGAGCAGTTCTTC
V: TRBV15; D: .; J: TRBJ1-5; CDR3: CATSRVYESNQPQHF; DNA: TGTGCCACCAGCAGAGTTTACGAAAGCAATCAGCCCCAGCATTTT
V: TRBV1; D: .; J: TRBJ2-2; CDR3: CTSTPLGRNTGELFF; DNA: TGCACCAGCACCCCCCTGGGACGGAACACCGGGGAGCTGTTTTTT
V: TRBV4-3; D: .; J: TRBJ1-5; CDR3: CASSQVPGGKPQHF; DNA: TGCGCCAGCAGCCAAGTCCCTGGGGGGAAGCCCCAGCATTTT
V: TRBV4-1; D: .; J: TRBJ1-4; CDR3: CASSQRGRIGGPVKLFF; DNA: TGCGCCAGCAGCCAAAGGGGCCGTATCGGGGGGCCGGTAAAACTGTTTTTT
V: TRBV19; D: .; J: TRBJ1-2; CDR3: CASSTGWSNYGYTF; DNA: TGTGCCAGTAGCACAGGTTGGAGTAACTATGGCTACACCTTC
V: TRBV27; D: .; J: TRBJ1-1; CDR3: CASSLSRGGTEAFF; DNA: TGTGCCAGCAGTTTATCGCGGGGAGGGACTGAAGCTTTCTTT
V: TRBV6-5; D: .; J: TRBJ1-2; CDR3: CASSPQGSGPGYTF; DNA: TGTGCCAGCAGTCCCCAGGGTTCGGGGCCTGGCTACACCTTC
V: TRBV6-2/TRBV6-3; D: TRBD1; J: TRBJ1-5; CDR3: CASSNPDRGESQPQHF; DNA: TGTGCCAGCAGTAACCCCGACAGGGGGGAGAGTCAGCCCCAGCATTTT
V: TRBV7-7; D: .; J: TRBJ2-1; CDR3: CASSLGGQTYNEQFF; DNA: TGTGCTAGCAGCTTAGGGGGGCAGACCTACAATGAGCAGTTCTTC
V: TRBV28; D: .; J: TRBJ1-6; CDR3: CASRGSGGSNSPLHF; DNA: TGTGCCAGTAGAGGGTCGGGAGGATCTAATTCACCCCTCCACTTT
V: TRBV5-1; D: .; J: TRBJ2-2; CDR3: CASSLEAVNTGELFF; DNA: TGCGCCAGCAGCTTGGAGGCAGTGAACACCGGGGAGCTGTTTTTT
V: TRBV11-2; D: .; J: TRBJ2-2; CDR3: CASSLERADTGELFF; DNA: TGTGCCAGCAGCTTAGAACGAGCAGACACCGGGGAGCTGTTTTTT
V: TRBV27; D: TRBD1; J: TRBJ1-2; CDR3: CASRQQGVPNYGYTF; DNA: TGTGCCAGCAGGCAGCAGGGGGTCCCCAACTATGGCTACACCTTC
V: TRBV20-1; D: .; J: TRBJ1-2; CDR3: CSAPLYGYTF; DNA: TGCAGTGCCCCGCTCTATGGCTACACCTTC
V: TRBV6-6; D: .; J: TRBJ1-2; CDR3: CASRLTENYGYTF; DNA: TGTGCCAGCAGACTGACCGAGAACTATGGCTACACCTTC
V: TRBV5-6; D: .; J: TRBJ1-1; CDR3: CASSLDRATEAFF; DNA: TGTGCCAGCAGCTTGGACAGGGCCACTGAAGCTTTCTTT
V: TRBV3-1/TRBV3-2; D: TRBD2; J: TRBJ2-5; CDR3: CASSQGAGEETQYF; DNA: TGTGCCAGCAGCCAAGGAGCGGGGGAAGAGACCCAGTACTTC
V: TRBV7-9; D: .; J: TRBJ2-3; CDR3: CASPSYMDTQYF; DNA: TGTGCCAGCCCCTCATATATGGATACGCAGTATTTT